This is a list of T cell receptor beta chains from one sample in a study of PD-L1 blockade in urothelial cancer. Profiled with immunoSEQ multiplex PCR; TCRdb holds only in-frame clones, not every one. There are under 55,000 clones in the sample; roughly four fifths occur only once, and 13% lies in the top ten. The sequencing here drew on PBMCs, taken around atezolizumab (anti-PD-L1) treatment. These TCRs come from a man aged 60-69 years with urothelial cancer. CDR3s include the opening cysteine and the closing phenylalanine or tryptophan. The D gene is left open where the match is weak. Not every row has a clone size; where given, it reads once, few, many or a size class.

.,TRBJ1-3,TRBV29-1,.,TGCAGCGCCGCCTCGGGGGTTGTCTCTGGAAACACCATATATTTT,CSAASGVVSGNTIYF
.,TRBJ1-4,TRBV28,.,TGTGCCACCCGGAATGAAAAACTGTTTTTT,CATRNEKLFF
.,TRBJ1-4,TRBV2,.,TGTGCCAGCACCGAGAGGGAAACTGAAAAACTGTTTTTT,CASTERETEKLFF
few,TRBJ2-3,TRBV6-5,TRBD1,TGTGCCAGCAGTCGGGACAGCGTCCCGAAAACGCAGTATTTT,CASSRDSVPKTQYF
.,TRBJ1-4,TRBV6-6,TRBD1,TGTGCCAGCAGTTATCCCGGGACAGGGGAGGAAAAACTGTTTTTT,CASSYPGTGEEKLFF
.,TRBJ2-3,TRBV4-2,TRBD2,TGTGCCAGCAGCCAAGTACTTTCGGGAGGGGCAGATACGCAGTATTTT,CASSQVLSGGADTQYF
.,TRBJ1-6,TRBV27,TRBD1,TGTGCCAGCAGTTTATCGAAACAGGGGAGTTCACCCCTCCACTTT,CASSLSKQGSSPLHF
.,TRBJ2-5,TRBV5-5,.,TGTGCCAGCAGCTTGTTTTTGATCCGGGAAGAGACCCAGTACTTC,CASSLFLIREETQYF
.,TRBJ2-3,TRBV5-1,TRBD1,TGCGCCAGCAGCCACGGGACAGGGGAGCAGTATTTT,CASSHGTGEQYF
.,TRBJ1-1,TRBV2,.,TGTGCCAGCAGTGAAGCGCTTAACAGGGTCACTGAAGCTTTCTTT,CASSEALNRVTEAFF
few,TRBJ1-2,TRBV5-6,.,TGTGCCAGCAGCCCCAGGCTACGGGGGGAGTGGGGCTACACCTTC,CASSPRLRGEWGYTF
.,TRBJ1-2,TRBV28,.,TGTGCCAGCAGTCTGAGCTATGGCTACACCTTC,CASSLSYGYTF
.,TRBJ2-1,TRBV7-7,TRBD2,TGTGCTAGCAGCTTAGGTAGCGGGGGGGTAATATCCTACAATGAGCAGTTCTTC,CASSLGSGGVISYNEQFF
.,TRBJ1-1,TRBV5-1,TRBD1,TGCGCCAGCAGCTTGGATCCGGGACAGGGAACTGAAGCTTTCTTT,CASSLDPGQGTEAFF
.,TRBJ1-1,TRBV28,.,TGTGCCAGCAGTTTATACAGGGTTGAGACTGAAGCTTTCTTT,CASSLYRVETEAFF
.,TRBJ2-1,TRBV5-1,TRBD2,TGCGCCAGCAGCTTGAGCGGGGCTGGTGAGCAGTTCTTC,CASSLSGAGEQFF
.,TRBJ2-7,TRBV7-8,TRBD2,TGTGCCAGCAGCTCCCGAGGGAGGGTACGGGAGCAGTACTTC,CASSSRGRVREQYF
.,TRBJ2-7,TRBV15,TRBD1,TGTGCCACCAGCAGCACAGGGGTTGGTGAGCAGTACTTC,CATSSTGVGEQYF
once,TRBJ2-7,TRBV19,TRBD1,TGTGCCAGTAGTACGCGGGACAGGGGCCTCGAGCAGTACTTC,CASSTRDRGLEQYF
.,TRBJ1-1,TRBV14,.,TGTGCCAGCAGCCAAGATCACGGGGATTACACTGAAGCTTTCTTT,CASSQDHGDYTEAFF
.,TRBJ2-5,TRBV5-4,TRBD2,TGTGCCAGCAGCTTCCCTACTAGCGGCCAAGAGACCCAGTACTTC,CASSFPTSGQETQYF
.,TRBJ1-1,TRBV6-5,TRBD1,TGTGCCAGCAGATTACAGGGGGCGACCACTGAAGCTTTCTTT,CASRLQGATTEAFF
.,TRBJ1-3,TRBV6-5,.,TGTGCCAGCAGCGTAAACAGCCGCTCTGGAAACACCATATATTTT,CASSVNSRSGNTIYF
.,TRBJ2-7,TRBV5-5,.,TGTGCCAGCAGCTTTGAACAGGGAGTCTACGAGCAGTACTTC,CASSFEQGVYEQYF
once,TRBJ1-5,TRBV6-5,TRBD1,TGTGCCAGCGGGGGACAGGGCGGTCAGCCCCAGCATTTT,CASGGQGGQPQHF
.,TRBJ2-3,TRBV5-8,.,TGTGCCAGCAGCTTGGAAGGCGGGGCTGGAGATACGCAGTATTTT,CASSLEGGAGDTQYF
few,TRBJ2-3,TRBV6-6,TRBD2,TGTGCCAGCGGATCTAGCGGGAGTTGGACAGATACGCAGTATTTT,CASGSSGSWTDTQYF
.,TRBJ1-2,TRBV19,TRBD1,TGTGCCAGTAGTCCGCGTGGGACAGGATTTACCCTAGGCTACACCTTC,CASSPRGTGFTLGYTF
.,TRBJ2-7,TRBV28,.,TGTGCCAGCCGAGCTACGAGTCTCGGCCTCGGGGAGCAGTACTTC,CASRATSLGLGEQYF
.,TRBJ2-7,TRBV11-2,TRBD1,TGTGCCAGCAGCTTAGGACAGGGGGCCTACGAGCAGTACTTC,CASSLGQGAYEQYF
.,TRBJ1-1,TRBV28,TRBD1,TGTGCCAGCAGCCCTCCGAGACAGGGGTTATCTGAAGCTTTCTTT,CASSPPRQGLSEAFF
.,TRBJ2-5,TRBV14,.,TGTGCCAGCAGCCAAGCGATAGGGGCGGAGACCCAGTACTTC,CASSQAIGAETQYF
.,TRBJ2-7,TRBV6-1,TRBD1,TGTGCCACATGGGAAGCGGACAGGGCACAATACTTC,CATWEADRAQYF
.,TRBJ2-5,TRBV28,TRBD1,TGTGCCAGCGTTGGACAGGGGGATCGAGAGACCCAGTACTTC,CASVGQGDRETQYF
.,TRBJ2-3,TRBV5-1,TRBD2,TGCGCCAGCAGCTTGGGAGCGGGGGGTGGCACAGATACGCAGTATTTT,CASSLGAGGGTDTQYF
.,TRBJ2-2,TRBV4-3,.,TGCGCCAGCAGCCAAGACAGGGACTTGAACACCGGGGAGCTGTTTTTT,CASSQDRDLNTGELFF
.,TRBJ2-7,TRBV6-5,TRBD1,TGTGCCAGCAATAACAGGGGGTTAAACGAGCAGTACTTC,CASNNRGLNEQYF
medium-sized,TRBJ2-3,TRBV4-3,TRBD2,TGCGCCAGCAGCCAAGGGGCTAGCGGGAGCACAGATACGCAGTATTTT,CASSQGASGSTDTQYF
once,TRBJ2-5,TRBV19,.,TGTGCCAGTAGTATCTCGGGGATCAATCAAGAGACCCAGTACTTC,CASSISGINQETQYF